This T cell receptor (beta chain) stems from a study of blood T cell repertoires in COVID-19. Across the study: The United States, Italy and Spain provided the acute and convalescent COVID-19 samples.

The germline V gene has CDR1 SEHNR and CDR2 FQNEAQ (reference sequence). The CDR3 has 12 residues. Trimming stripped 4 bases from V and 8 bases from J, with 10 bases between. The sample holds one count of this clone. Enrolled through a virtual design, the participants were between roughly 18 and 100 years of age and came from approximately 25 US areas. Allocation to cohorts depended on clinical history reported by the participants. As handled by the study authors: Amplification from reference gene primers served as the basis for estimated nucleated cell counts. Profiling relied on immunoSEQ multiplex PCR, and the TCRdb table lists in-frame clones only, not all of them. V, J and clone size are taken as reported in that table, and D and trimming were inferred from the DNA itself. Of 210,000 or so clones in the sample, roughly 85% were seen once.

The TCR was taken from a young man who had recovered from COVID-19. The chain joins TRBV7-9 to TRBJ2-3; D call uncertain. Sequences were obtained from PBMCs or T cells enriched from blood (not recorded which). In DNA form, the CDR3 reads TGTGCCAGCAGCTCGTTAACTACTACGCAGTATTTT. Amino acids: CASSSLTTTQYF.